These T cell receptor beta chains were read from a single sample in a study of blood T cell repertoires in COVID-19. Clones were read by immunoSEQ multiplex PCR, and TCRdb kept only the in-frame ones, dropping some. Here the sample spans 200,000 to 300,000 clones, 86% being singletons. The specimen was peripheral blood. These receptors all come from a man aged 25 to 45 with active or convalescent COVID-19. CDR3s include the opening cysteine and the closing phenylalanine or tryptophan. Fields, in order: D gene, CDR3 length, clone size, V gene, J gene, CDR3 protein, CDR3 DNA. The D gene is left open where the match is weak. Not all rows give a size; the values are once, few, many and, for expanded clones, a class.

>NA|16|NA|TRBV7-2|TRBJ1-2
CASSLTGGALNYGYTF
TGTGCCAGCAGCTTAACGGGGGGGGCCCTTAACTATGGCTACACCTTC
>NA|11|NA|TRBV25-1|TRBJ1-2
CASSGVGGYTF
TGTGCCAGCAGCGGAGTTGGAGGCTACACCTTC
>NA|14|NA|TRBV7-9|TRBJ2-7
CASSSGNRVYEQYF
TGTGCCAGCAGCTCGGGGAACAGGGTCTACGAGCAGTACTTC
>NA|14|NA|TRBV7-8|TRBJ2-1
CASSLRGAYNEQFF
TGTGCCAGCAGCTTGCGCGGGGCCTACAATGAGCAGTTCTTC
>TRBD1|16|NA|TRBV11-2|TRBJ2-7
CASSSYQMRGLNEQYF
TGTGCCAGCAGCTCGTACCAGATGAGGGGGCTCAACGAGCAGTACTTC
>NA|14|NA|TRBV6-5|TRBJ2-3
CASSQDWGLDTQYF
TGTGCCAGCAGCCAGGATTGGGGGCTGGATACGCAGTATTTT
>NA|17|once|TRBV7-9|TRBJ1-2
CASSLTAERGQYYGYTF
TGTGCCAGCAGCTTGACGGCCGAGCGGGGCCAGTACTATGGCTACACCTTC
>NA|12|few|TRBV10-1|TRBJ1-6
CASEEDNSPLHF
TGCGCCAGCGAGGAGGATAATTCACCCCTCCACTTT
>TRBD2|16|NA|TRBV7-2|TRBJ2-2
CASSTRLAGFTGELFF
TGTGCCAGCAGCACCCGACTAGCGGGGTTCACCGGGGAGCTGTTTTTT
>NA|14|NA|TRBV28|TRBJ2-4
CASSDREGGDIQYF
TGTGCCAGCAGTGACCGTGAGGGGGGGGACATTCAGTACTTC
>TRBD1|14|NA|TRBV10-1|TRBJ2-3
CASSTDRIPDTQYF
TGCGCCAGCAGTACGGACAGGATTCCAGATACGCAGTATTTT
>TRBD2|15|NA|TRBV7-2|TRBJ2-1
CASSLTGGRNNEQFF
TGTGCCAGCAGCTTAACGGGGGGGAGAAACAATGAGCAGTTCTTC
>NA|15|NA|TRBV6-5|TRBJ1-3
CASKRQSYSGNTIYF
TGTGCCAGCAAGAGACAGTCTTACTCTGGAAACACCATATATTTT
>NA|16|NA|TRBV19|TRBJ1-5
CASSKARGGPGEPQHF
TGTGCCAGTAGCAAGGCACGGGGTGGGCCCGGGGAGCCCCAGCATTTT
>TRBD1|17|NA|TRBV7-9|TRBJ1-2
CASSLIQGAGPNYGYTF
TGTGCCAGCAGCTTAATCCAGGGGGCCGGCCCTAACTATGGCTACACCTTC
>NA|12|NA|TRBV6-5|TRBJ1-6
CASSYLFSPLHF
TGTGCCAGCAGTTACCTCTTTTCACCCCTCCACTTT
>NA|12|NA|TRBV5-4|TRBJ1-1
CASSLLRGEAFF
TGTGCCAGCAGCTTGCTGCGGGGTGAAGCTTTCTTT
>TRBD1|15|few|TRBV11-2|TRBJ2-2
CASSFGTANTGELFF
TGTGCCAGCAGCTTTGGGACAGCGAACACCGGGGAGCTGTTTTTT
>TRBD1|15|once|TRBV5-6|TRBJ1-6
CASSLAGGGNSPLHF
TGTGCCAGCAGCTTGGCAGGGGGTGGTAATTCACCCCTCCACTTT
>TRBD1|15|few|TRBV5-1|TRBJ1-2
CASSLGDREGDGYTF
TGCGCCAGCAGCTTGGGGGACAGGGAAGGAGATGGCTACACCTTC
>NA|14|NA|TRBV7-2|TRBJ2-7
CASSWQDNRYEQYF
TGTGCCAGCAGCTGGCAGGACAATCGCTACGAGCAGTACTTC
>TRBD1|17|NA|TRBV7-9|TRBJ2-1
CASSSPNRDREADEQFF
TGTGCCAGCAGCTCACCGAACCGGGACAGGGAGGCGGATGAGCAGTTCTTC
>NA|12|NA|TRBV30|TRBJ1-2
CAWSHSNYGYTF
TGTGCCTGGTCCCACAGTAACTATGGCTACACCTTC
>TRBD1|15|NA|TRBV10-3|TRBJ1-1
CAISPTGIGYTEAFF
TGTGCCATCAGCCCGACAGGGATAGGATACACTGAAGCTTTCTTT
>TRBD1|16|NA|TRBV18|TRBJ1-5
CASSPSGTGDNQPQHF
TGTGCCAGCTCACCTTCCGGGACAGGGGATAATCAGCCCCAGCATTTT
>TRBD2|17|NA|TRBV25-1|TRBJ2-2
CASSDSRTSGYTGELFF
TGTGCCAGCAGTGATAGTAGAACTAGCGGGTATACCGGGGAGCTGTTTTTT
>NA|15|NA|TRBV4-1|TRBJ1-2
CASSQELAVDYGYTF
TGCGCCAGCAGCCAAGAACTAGCAGTTGACTATGGCTACACCTTC
>TRBD1|14|NA|TRBV3-1/TRBV3-2|TRBJ1-5
CASSETGGNQPQHF
TGTGCCAGCAGCGAGACAGGGGGCAATCAGCCCCAGCATTTT
>TRBD1|14|NA|TRBV9|TRBJ1-5
CASSTGGPNQPQHF
TGTGCCAGCAGCACAGGGGGCCCTAATCAGCCCCAGCATTTT
>TRBD1|14|NA|TRBV15|TRBJ2-7
CATSTYRGSYEQYF
TGTGCCACCAGCACTTACAGGGGTAGCTACGAGCAGTACTTC
>NA|15|NA|TRBV4-1|TRBJ2-3
CASSQEGGRTDTQYF
TGCGCCAGCAGCCAAGAGGGGGGAAGGACAGATACGCAGTATTTT
>NA|17|NA|TRBV19|TRBJ1-2
CASRPFGQGGGGYGYTF
TGTGCCAGTAGGCCCTTTGGGCAGGGTGGGGGCGGCTATGGCTACACCTTC
>NA|14|NA|TRBV7-2|TRBJ2-1
CASSLGLAWNEQFF
TGTGCCAGCAGCTTAGGGCTAGCGTGGAATGAGCAGTTCTTC
>NA|15|once|TRBV21-1|TRBJ2-5
CASSHPGPAGRTQYF
TGTGCCAGCAGCCACCCCGGTCCGGCCGGGAGGACCCAGTACTTC
>NA|15|NA|TRBV4-1|TRBJ2-2
CASSQGSYFTGELFF
TGCGCCAGCAGCCAAGGGTCGTACTTCACCGGGGAGCTGTTTTTT
>TRBD1|16|NA|TRBV29-1|TRBJ2-1
CSVEPLGTAYYNEQFF
TGCAGCGTTGAACCCCTTGGGACAGCGTACTACAATGAGCAGTTCTTC
>NA|14|NA|TRBV18|TRBJ1-1
CASSPPARNTEAFF
TGTGCCAGCTCACCACCCGCCAGGAACACTGAAGCTTTCTTT
>NA|12|few|TRBV4-2|TRBJ1-4
CASSHRQAKLFF
TGTGCCAGCAGCCACCGACAGGCGAAACTGTTTTTT
>TRBD1|15|once|TRBV19|TRBJ1-5
CASSIMATGSQPQHF
TGTGCCAGTAGTATCATGGCGACAGGGAGTCAGCCCCAGCATTTT
>NA|14|NA|TRBV11-1|TRBJ2-3
CASSYLQGTDTQYF
TGTGCCAGCAGCTACCTACAGGGCACAGATACGCAGTATTTT
>TRBD2|17|NA|TRBV2|TRBJ2-7
CASRTRYSGGYSYEQYF
TGTGCCAGCAGGACCCGGTATAGCGGGGGATACTCCTACGAGCAGTACTTC
>TRBD1|15|NA|TRBV19|TRBJ1-6
CASSPGDRDWSPLHF
TGTGCCAGTAGTCCTGGGGACAGGGATTGGTCACCCCTCCACTTT
>TRBD1|13|NA|TRBV30|TRBJ1-1
CAWTRGQGGEAFF
TGTGCCTGGACCCGAGGACAGGGCGGGGAAGCTTTCTTT
>NA|16|NA|TRBV5-1|TRBJ1-5
CASSAHYEVSNQPQHF
TGCGCCAGCAGCGCCCACTACGAGGTGAGCAATCAGCCCCAGCATTTT
>TRBD1|15|NA|TRBV19|TRBJ1-6
CASSTGTGVYSPLHF
TGTGCCAGTAGTACCGGGACAGGGGTATATTCACCCCTCCACTTT
>TRBD2|17|NA|TRBV27|TRBJ2-1
CASSLRPGLASYNEQFF
TGTGCCAGCAGTTTGCGTCCGGGACTAGCCTCCTACAATGAGCAGTTCTTC
>TRBD1|11|NA|TRBV20-1|TRBJ1-4
CSARGAGGLFF
TGCAGTGCTAGAGGGGCAGGGGGACTGTTTTTT
>NA|15|once|TRBV6-5|TRBJ1-6
CASSLTGGMNSPLHF
TGTGCCAGCAGTTTAACCGGGGGAATGAATTCACCCCTCCACTTT